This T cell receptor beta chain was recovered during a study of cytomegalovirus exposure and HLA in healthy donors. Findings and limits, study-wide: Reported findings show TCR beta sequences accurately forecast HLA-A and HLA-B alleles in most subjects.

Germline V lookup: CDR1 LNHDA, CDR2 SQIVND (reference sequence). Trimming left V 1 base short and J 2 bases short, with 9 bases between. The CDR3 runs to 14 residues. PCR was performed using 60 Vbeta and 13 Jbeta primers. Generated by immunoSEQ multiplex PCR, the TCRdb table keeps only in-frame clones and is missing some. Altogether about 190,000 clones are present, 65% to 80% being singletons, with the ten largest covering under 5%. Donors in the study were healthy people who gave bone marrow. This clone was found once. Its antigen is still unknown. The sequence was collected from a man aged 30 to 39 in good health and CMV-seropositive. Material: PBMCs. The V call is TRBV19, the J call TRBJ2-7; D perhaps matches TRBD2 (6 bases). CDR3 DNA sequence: TGTGCCAGTAGTATAGCGGGGGAACCCTACGAGCAGTACTTC. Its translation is CASSIAGEPYEQYF.